These 9 T cell receptor beta chains were all obtained from the same sample, sequenced in a study of cytotoxic CD8 clonotypes in ibrutinib-treated CLL. TCRdb keeps only in-frame clones here, not all; method: immunoSEQ multiplex PCR. The sample records 150,000 or so clones, 70% to 85% being singletons. Sequencing was performed on PBMCs, taken after 24 months of ibrutinib treatment. The receptors here all came from a human donor with chronic lymphocytic leukemia.

The V gene is TRBV28, the J gene TRBJ1-5; 7 bases agree with TRBD1. Per the germline V gene, CDR1 is MDHEN and CDR2 is SYDVKM. Trimming cost V 2 bases and J 7 bases; bases outside gene matches: 8. The CDR3 runs 15 residues. In nucleotides, the CDR3 is TGTGCCAGCAGTTTAGGGGACAGAAGATACCAGCCCCAGCATTTT. Translating it yields CASSLGDRRYQPQHF.

The V and J genes are TRBV7-2 and TRBJ2-1; TRBD2 matches 13 bases. Trimming removed 1 base from V and 9 bases from J; junction bases left unmatched: 3. The germline CDR1 and CDR2 sequences are SGHTA and FQGNSA. This CDR3 has 15 residues. CDR3 protein: CASSLGLAGGGEQFF. The CDR3, as DNA: TGTGCCAGCAGCTTAGGACTAGCGGGAGGAGGTGAGCAGTTCTTC.

The chain uses TRBV27 and TRBJ1-2, with D tentatively TRBD1 (5 bases). Germline CDR1 reads MNHEY; CDR2 reads SMNVEV (reference sequence). The length of the CDR3 is 17 residues. Deletions cut 6 bases from V and 0 bases from J, with 20 bases between. As DNA, the CDR3 is TGTGCCAGCAGCCAGCCCCTACGGGGGATGTCTAACTATGGCTACACCTTC. Translation: CASSQPLRGMSNYGYTF.

The chain is built from TRBV6-1 and TRBJ2-2; 7 nucleotides line up with TRBD1. The ends lost 1 base at V and 6 bases at J; junction bases unmatched: 8. This CDR3 contains 16 residues. Germline lookup yields CDR1 MNHNS and CDR2 SASEGT. CDR3 residues: CASSEVETGWAGELFF. As DNA, the CDR3 is TGTGCCAGCAGTGAAGTCGAGACAGGGTGGGCCGGGGAGCTGTTTTTT.

The chain has TRBV30 and TRBJ1-4, with TRBD1 matching 7 bases. This CDR3 has 15 residues. CDR1 GTSNPN and CDR2 SVGIG come from the germline V gene (reference sequence). V gave up 0 bases and J gave up 5 bases; unmatched junction bases: 6. The CDR3, as DNA: TGTGCCTGGAGTGTAGGGCAGGGGGGCAATGAAAAACTGTTTTTT. This codes for CAWSVGQGGNEKLFF.

V usage is TRBV5-1 and J usage is TRBJ2-1, with 16 bases aligning to TRBD2. The germline gives CDR1 SGHRS, CDR2 YFSETQ. V dropped 4 bases and J dropped 9; count of bases not matched to a gene: 10. The CDR3 totals 17 residues. CDR3: CASSPFGTSGGASEQFF. The CDR3, as DNA: TGCGCCAGCAGCCCATTCGGGACTAGCGGGGGGGCGAGTGAGCAGTTCTTC.

J is TRBJ2-7 and V is TRBV6-4; D is perhaps TRBD2 (6 bases). This CDR3 contains 13 residues. Per the germline V gene, CDR1 is MRHNA and CDR2 is SNTAGT. Trimming took off 5 bases at V and 2 bases at J, with 10 bases between the two ends. CDR3 region: CASSKGTPYEQYF. The CDR3 nucleotides are TGTGCCAGCAGTAAAGGGACTCCCTACGAGCAGTACTTC.

This clone appeared a few times. The chain joins TRBV30 to TRBJ1-4; D is ambiguous. CDR1 and CDR2 from the germline V gene are GTSNPN and SVGIG (reference sequence). The CDR3 loop spans 15 amino acids. V gave up 0 bases and J gave up 11 bases, with 19 bases separating them. CDR3 sequence (DNA): TGTGCCTGGAGTGTAATTGCCCAGGTGGGAGGCAAACTGTTTTTT. Protein product: CAWSVIAQVGGKLFF. The full variable domain, in which reference TRBV30 and TRBJ1-4 provide the parts outside the CDR3, is SQTIHQWPATLVQPVGSPLSLECTVEGTSNPNLYWYRQAAGRGLQLLFYSVGIGQISSEVPQNLSASRPQDRQFILSSKKLLLSDSGFYLCAWSVIAQVGGKLFFGSGTQLSVL.

The chain combines TRBV14 with TRBJ2-1, with 8 bases lining up with TRBD2. V shed 5 bases and J 4 bases; nucleotides not matched to a gene: 4. This CDR3 has 14 amino acids. Germline-derived CDR1 and CDR2 are SGHDN and FVKESK. The CDR3 sequence is CASSAGGLYNEQFF. The CDR3 nucleotides are TGTGCCAGCAGCGCGGGAGGACTATACAATGAGCAGTTCTTC.